A single sample gave rise to the 14 T cell receptor beta chains below, sequenced in a study of OX40 agonist ivuxolimab in advanced cancers. Produced via immunoSEQ multiplex PCR; TCRdb's table is partial and in-frame only. The sample lists about 96,000 clones; roughly 80% were seen once. The sequences come from CD4+ or CD8+ T cells sorted from blood, collected in a trial of the OX40 agonist ivuxolimab. These receptor sequences come from an adult with an advanced solid tumor such as melanoma, head and neck, liver or kidney cancer.

The V gene is TRBV4-2, the J gene TRBJ1-1; possible D gene TRBD1, 5 bases. Trimming took off 1 base at V and 4 bases at J, with 22 bases between the two ends. From germline, CDR1 is LGHNA and CDR2 YNFKEQ. The CDR3 sequence is 18 residues long. The CDR3: CASSQVSTGVTRVTEAFF. The DNA of the CDR3 is TGTGCCAGCAGCCAAGTGTCGACGGGGGTAACTAGGGTCACTGAAGCTTTCTTT.

This clone occurred once. This chain joins TRBV18 and TRBJ2-7, with D possibly TRBD2 on 6 matching bases. This CDR3 comprises 15 residues. CDR1 and CDR2 from the germline V gene are KGHSH and LQKENI. Trimming took off 2 bases at V and 2 bases at J, with 13 bases between the two ends. The CDR3 region is CASSPNGAGTYEQYF. The CDR3 DNA reads TGTGCCAGCTCACCAAACGGCGCGGGGACCTACGAGCAGTACTTC.

The chain is built from TRBV4-3 and TRBJ2-3; 8 bases are shared with TRBD2. J was trimmed by 3 bases and V by 1 base; bases with no gene match: 9. Germline CDR1 reads LGHNA; CDR2 reads YSLEER. This CDR3 comprises 17 residues. The CDR3 nucleotides are TGCGCCAGCAGCCAAGCTCCTTCGGGGGGGCTAACAGATACGCAGTATTTT. Protein sequence: CASSQAPSGGLTDTQYF.

CDR3: CASSQLLSAYNEQFF. In DNA form, the CDR3 reads TGTGCCAGCAGCCAGTTACTTTCCGCATACAATGAGCAGTTCTTC. This chain uses TRBV28 with TRBJ2-1; D not certain. The germline V gene has CDR1 MDHEN and CDR2 SYDVKM. The V end was cut by 6 bases, the J end by 4 bases, with 16 bases between. This CDR3 is built from 15 residues.

The V and J genes are TRBV7-2 and TRBJ2-2; TRBD1 agrees at 7 bases. Germline values: CDR1 SGHTA, CDR2 FQGNSA. Trimming removed 5 bases from V and 6 bases from J; junction bases left unmatched: 6. The CDR3 has 14 amino acids. CDR3 region: CASSQQDRSGELFF. CDR3 coding DNA: TGTGCCAGCAGCCAACAGGACAGGTCCGGGGAGCTGTTTTTT.

There are a few counts of this clone. The CDR3 protein is CASSPSGWGRDEQFF. The CDR3 DNA sequence: TGTGCCAGTAGTCCCTCGGGGTGGGGCCGGGATGAGCAGTTCTTC. The rearrangement uses TRBV19 and TRBJ2-1; D assignment may be TRBD1 or TRBD2 (5 bases each). The CDR3 loop spans 15 amino acids. In germline, CDR1 is LNHDA, CDR2 SQIVND (reference sequence). Deletions cut 5 bases from V and 8 bases from J, with 19 bases between.

The CDR3, as DNA: TGTGCCAGCAGCACCGGGACTAGCGGGAGCTACGAGCAGTACTTC. Translating gives CASSTGTSGSYEQYF. This sequence joins TRBV7-2 and TRBJ2-5; 14 nucleotides match TRBD2. The assigned J gene may be wrong: the sequence end matches TRBJ2-7 better. CDR3 length: 15 amino acids. Germline values: CDR1 SGHTA, CDR2 FQGNSA.

The chain recombines TRBV11-2 with TRBJ1-5; 7 nucleotides agree with TRBD1. The CDR3 runs to 15 residues. Germline values: CDR1 SGHAT, CDR2 FQNNGV. J gave up 2 bases and V 5 bases, and 6 bases lay outside the gene matches. CDR3 sequence reads: CASSLGTVRNQPQHF. In DNA form, the CDR3 reads TGTGCCAGCAGCCTCGGGACAGTACGCAATCAGCCCCAGCATTTT.

The CDR3 DNA follows: TGTGCCAGCAGCTCTACTCGGGGGAACAATGAGCAGTTCTTC. This sequence encodes CASSSTRGNNEQFF. The J gene is TRBJ2-1, the V gene TRBV7-2, with D perhaps TRBD2 (6 bases). Trimming stripped 4 bases from V and 5 bases from J, with 12 bases between. The germline gives CDR1 SGHTA, CDR2 FQGNSA. The CDR3 length is 14 residues.

The J gene is TRBJ2-2, the V gene TRBV7-2; D uncertain. Trimming left V 8 bases short and J 2 bases short, with 9 bases between. Germline CDR1 SGHTA, CDR2 FQGNSA. This CDR3 is built from 13 residues. CDR3 loop: CASGPRNTGELFF. CDR3 sequence (DNA): TGTGCCAGCGGGCCGAGAAACACCGGGGAGCTGTTTTTT.

This rearrangement joins TRBV7-8 to TRBJ2-1; D possibly uses TRBD1 or TRBD2 (5 bases each). The ends were cut back, 3 bases at V and 6 bases at J, with 18 bases in the middle. The CDR3 contains 16 residues. The germline CDR1 and CDR2 sequences are SGHVS and FQNEAQ. The CDR3, as DNA: TGTGCCAGCAGCTTTCAGGGTCGAGGACTGTCCAATGAGCAGTTCTTC. Its protein product is CASSFQGRGLSNEQFF.

The chain joins TRBV14 to TRBJ1-1; D call uncertain. The germline gives CDR1 SGHDN, CDR2 FVKESK. The V gene lost 1 base and the J gene lost 1 base, with 4 bases spanning the gap. The CDR3 totals 13 residues. CDR3: CASSQGRNTEAFF. The CDR3 coding sequence is TGTGCCAGCAGCCAAGGCAGGAACACTGAAGCTTTCTTT.

The rearrangement joins TRBV5-1 to TRBJ2-3; TRBD2 agrees at 7 bases. The CDR3 runs 16 residues. With V trimmed by 0 bases and J by 1 base, 5 bases remained unmatched. The germline V gene encodes CDR1 SGHRS and CDR2 YFSETQ. The CDR3 reads CASSLAAGAGTDTQYF. The CDR3, as DNA: TGCGCCAGCAGCTTGGCCGCGGGAGCGGGCACAGATACGCAGTATTTT.

J is TRBJ1-1 and V is TRBV27; 9 bases match TRBD1. The junction had 9 bases not matched to a gene; V was cut back by 8 bases and J by 5 bases. CDR1 is MNHEY and CDR2 is SMNVEV in the germline V gene (reference sequence). This CDR3 is 14 amino acids long. The CDR3 DNA follows: TGTGCCAGCGGAAGACAGGGGGTGAGGACTGAAGCTTTCTTT. Translated, it gives CASGRQGVRTEAFF.